The TCR beta chain described here comes from a study of blood T cell repertoires in COVID-19. Study context: COVID-19 samples collected from the United States, Italy and Spain covered acute and convalescent phases. T cells, B-cell-depleted T cells, or PBMCs supplied cDNA or gDNA.

Trimming at V came to 1 base and at J to 2 bases, leaving 3 bases not matched to a gene. The germline V gene has CDR1 GTSNPN and CDR2 SVGIG (reference sequence). The CDR3 spans 14 residues. Clones were sequenced by immunoSEQ multiplex PCR, and TCRdb holds only the in-frame ones, with some missing. Among 25,000 to 30,000 clones, over 70% were seen once, and the ten largest hold approximately 15%. The receptor's source is a woman between 55 and 75 years old with acute or convalescent COVID-19. The specimen was peripheral blood. V is TRBV30 and J is TRBJ2-5; 8 nucleotides align to TRBD1. The CDR3 reads CAWSGGTGQETQYF. In nucleotides, the CDR3 is TGTGCCTGGAGTGGGGGGACAGGTCAAGAGACCCAGTACTTC.